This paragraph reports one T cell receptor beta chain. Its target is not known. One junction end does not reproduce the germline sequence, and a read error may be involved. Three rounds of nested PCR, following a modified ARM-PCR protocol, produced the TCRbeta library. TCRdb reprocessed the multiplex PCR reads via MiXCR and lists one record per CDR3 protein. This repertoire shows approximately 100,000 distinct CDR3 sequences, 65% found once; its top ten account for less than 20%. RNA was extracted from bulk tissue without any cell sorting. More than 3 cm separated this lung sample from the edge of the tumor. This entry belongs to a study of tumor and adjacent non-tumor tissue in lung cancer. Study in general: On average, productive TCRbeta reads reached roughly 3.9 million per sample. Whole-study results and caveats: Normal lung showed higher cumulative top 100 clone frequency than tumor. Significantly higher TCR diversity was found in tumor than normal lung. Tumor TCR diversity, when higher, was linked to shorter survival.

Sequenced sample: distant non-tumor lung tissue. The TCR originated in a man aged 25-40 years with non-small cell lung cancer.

The DNA of the CDR3 is TGTGCCAGGAGTGATGGTCAGAATTCACCCCTCCACTTT. Translated: CARSDGQNSPLHF. The rearrangement joins TRBV6-1 to TRBJ1-6; D remains ambiguous. Germline values: CDR1 MNHNS, CDR2 SASEGT. The CDR3 runs to 13 residues.